Listed below are T cell receptor beta chains from one sample, sequenced in a study of shared clonotypes between healthy human individuals. Sequencing used immunoSEQ multiplex PCR; TCRdb keeps in-frame clones, though not all of them. The profile shows about 180,000 clones, over 85% of them singletons. The material sequenced was naive CD4+ T cells sorted from blood. All receptors come from a woman aged 25-40 years in good health. Each CDR3 is given with its conserved first and last residue. Each record gives: V gene, clone size, CDR3 length, D gene, J gene, CDR3 protein, CDR3 DNA. D genes are given only for firm matches. Only part of the rows carry a size: once, few, many, or a class if the clone is expanded.

>TRBV10-3|NA|15|TRBD2|TRBJ2-1
CAISDGTNYFNEQFF
TGTGCCATCAGTGACGGGACTAATTACTTCAATGAGCAGTTCTTC
>TRBV28|NA|15|TRBD1|TRBJ2-7
CASRGPGQGTYEQYF
TGTGCCAGCAGGGGACCGGGACAGGGGACTTACGAGCAGTACTTC
>TRBV15|NA|17|NA|TRBJ1-1
CATSRDIGRLVNTEAFF
TGTGCCACCAGCAGAGATATCGGAAGACTGGTGAACACTGAAGCTTTCTTT
>TRBV20-1|NA|11|NA|TRBJ2-7
CSARPIYEQYF
TGCAGTGCTAGACCCATCTACGAGCAGTACTTC
>TRBV27|NA|17|TRBD2|TRBJ2-7
CASSLSGASGGSYEQYF
TGTGCCAGCAGTTTATCCGGGGCTAGCGGAGGGTCCTACGAGCAGTACTTC
>TRBV28|NA|15|TRBD2|TRBJ2-5
CASSSLAGGGETQYF
TGTGCCAGCAGTTCCCTAGCGGGAGGAGGGGAGACCCAGTACTTC
>TRBV14|once|16|TRBD1|TRBJ2-7
CASSQDSRTGYCEQYF
TGTGCCAGCAGCCAAGATTCGAGGACAGGTTACTGCGAGCAGTACTTC
>TRBV6-5|NA|14|TRBD1|TRBJ2-7
CASSSSDRGYEQYF
TGTGCCAGCAGTTCCTCGGACAGGGGCTACGAGCAGTACTTC
>TRBV18|NA|17|TRBD1|TRBJ2-5
CASSPRAQGAGGETQYF
TGTGCCAGCTCACCCCGGGCACAGGGGGCTGGCGGAGAGACCCAGTACTTC
>TRBV28|NA|15|TRBD1|TRBJ2-1
CASSPGQGVIDEQFF
TGTGCCAGCAGTCCAGGACAGGGAGTGATCGATGAGCAGTTCTTC
>TRBV6-6|NA|14|NA|TRBJ1-6
CASSYAQGRSPLHF
TGTGCCAGCAGTTATGCCCAGGGAAGGTCACCCCTCCACTTT
>TRBV6-5|NA|16|NA|TRBJ1-5
CASSYSAGVGDQPQHF
TGTGCCAGCAGTTACTCAGCAGGGGTAGGGGATCAGCCCCAGCATTTT
>TRBV30|NA|15|TRBD2|TRBJ2-7
CAWSSSSGPSYEQYF
TGTGCCTGGAGTTCGTCTAGCGGGCCCTCCTACGAGCAGTACTTC
>TRBV5-4|NA|15|TRBD2|TRBJ2-1
CASSTGRAGFNEQFF
TGTGCCAGCAGCACCGGGAGGGCCGGTTTCAATGAGCAGTTCTTC
>TRBV5-1|NA|13|NA|TRBJ1-3
CASSSEAGNTIYF
TGCGCCAGCAGCTCAGAGGCAGGGAACACCATATATTTT
>TRBV19|NA|16|NA|TRBJ1-4
CASSSYTLRGDEKLFF
TGTGCCAGTAGCAGCTACACCCTCCGAGGGGATGAAAAACTGTTTTTT
>TRBV6-6|NA|14|TRBD1|TRBJ2-7
CASSWDRASYEQYF
TGTGCCAGCAGTTGGGACAGGGCTTCCTACGAGCAGTACTTC
>TRBV5-1|NA|15|TRBD2|TRBJ2-7
CASSPLAGGSYEQYF
TGCGCCAGCAGCCCGCTAGCGGGAGGATCCTACGAGCAGTACTTC
>TRBV10-3|NA|16|NA|TRBJ1-2
CAISEPASSSFRGYTF
TGTGCCATCAGTGAGCCTGCGAGCAGTTCATTTCGGGGCTACACCTTC
>TRBV20-1|NA|10|NA|TRBJ2-4
CSVWGDIQYF
TGCAGTGTATGGGGGGACATTCAGTACTTC
>TRBV7-6|NA|15|NA|TRBJ1-1
CASSLVGGLDTEAFF
TGTGCCAGCAGCTTAGTTGGAGGGTTGGACACTGAAGCTTTCTTT
>TRBV9|NA|13|NA|TRBJ1-2
CASSARGEVGYTF
TGTGCCAGCAGCGCCAGGGGAGAGGTTGGCTACACCTTC
>TRBV28|NA|15|NA|TRBJ1-1
CASSLPAGIDTEAFF
TGTGCCAGCAGTTTACCCGCCGGCATAGACACTGAAGCTTTCTTT
>TRBV7-2|NA|13|NA|TRBJ2-3
CASSLDHTDTQYF
TGTGCCAGCAGCTTAGATCACACAGATACGCAGTATTTT
>TRBV6-1|NA|11|NA|TRBJ2-2
CASSPTGELFF
TGTGCCAGCAGCCCGACAGGGGAGCTGTTTTTT
>TRBV28|NA|14|NA|TRBJ2-7
CASSPYGFSYEQYF
TGTGCCAGCAGTCCCTACGGATTTAGCTACGAGCAGTACTTC
>TRBV11-2|NA|13|NA|TRBJ2-1
CASSLGGDNEQFF
TGTGCCAGCAGCTTAGGAGGGGACAATGAGCAGTTCTTC
>TRBV28|NA|12|TRBD1|TRBJ2-1
CASEGASNEQFF
TGTGCCAGCGAGGGGGCGAGTAATGAGCAGTTCTTC
>TRBV6-1|few|13|NA|TRBJ2-7
CASSQSVDYEQYF
TGTGCCAGCAGTCAATCTGTTGACTACGAGCAGTACTTC
>TRBV28|NA|18|NA|TRBJ2-7
CASAPVLGGQGRNYEQYF
TGTGCCAGCGCCCCGGTGCTTGGCGGCCAGGGGAGGAACTACGAGCAGTACTTC
>TRBV5-1|NA|15|NA|TRBJ2-3
CASSLALAGTDTQYF
TGCGCCAGCAGCTTGGCACTAGCAGGCACAGATACGCAGTATTTT
>TRBV5-8|NA|16|TRBD1|TRBJ1-5
CASSTGQVESNQPQHF
TGTGCCAGCAGCACCGGACAGGTCGAAAGCAATCAGCCCCAGCATTTT
>TRBV10-1|once|14|TRBD1|TRBJ2-7
CASSETPTGVEQYF
TGCGCCAGCAGTGAGACTCCCACAGGGGTCGAGCAGTACTTC
>TRBV7-2|NA|16|TRBD2|TRBJ2-1
CASSSRWAGGVNEQFF
TGTGCCAGCAGCTCCCGGTGGGCGGGAGGGGTGAATGAGCAGTTCTTC
>TRBV11-2|NA|14|NA|TRBJ1-1
CASSRLSPNTEAFF
TGTGCCAGCAGCCGACTGAGTCCGAACACTGAAGCTTTCTTT
>TRBV18|NA|13|NA|TRBJ2-7
CASSPQNWFEQYF
TGTGCCAGCTCACCACAAAACTGGTTCGAGCAGTACTTC
>TRBV27|NA|13|NA|TRBJ1-3
CASSTLAGNTIYF
TGTGCCAGCAGTACCCTTGCTGGAAACACCATATATTTT
>TRBV5-1|NA|14|NA|TRBJ2-7
CASSLQGNSYEQYF
TGCGCCAGCAGCTTGCAGGGGAACTCCTACGAGCAGTACTTC
>TRBV6-6|NA|16|NA|TRBJ1-3
CASSPPGQYRGNTIYF
TGTGCCAGCAGTCCCCCGGGGCAGTATAGGGGAAACACCATATATTTT
>TRBV28|NA|13|NA|TRBJ2-3
CASSGSGTDTQYF
TGTGCCAGCAGTGGATCGGGGACAGATACGCAGTATTTT
>TRBV30|NA|13|NA|TRBJ2-6
CAWSRPGANVLTF
TGTGCCTGGAGTCGGCCTGGGGCCAACGTCCTGACTTTC
>TRBV28|NA|14|TRBD1|TRBJ2-7
CASSLGTGGPEQYF
TGTGCCAGCAGTCTCGGGACAGGGGGCCCCGAGCAGTACTTC
>TRBV18|NA|16|NA|TRBJ1-5
CASSHGTLYSNQPQHF
TGTGCCAGCTCTCACGGGACCCTTTATAGCAATCAGCCCCAGCATTTT
>TRBV2|NA|15|NA|TRBJ1-2
CASSEAGHLDYGYTF
TGTGCCAGCAGTGAAGCTGGACACCTGGACTATGGCTACACCTTC
>TRBV7-9|NA|12|NA|TRBJ1-5
CASSLGNQPQHF
TGTGCCAGCAGCTTGGGCAATCAGCCCCAGCATTTT
>TRBV19|NA|14|NA|TRBJ1-5
CASSRQDWDQPQHF
TGTGCCAGTAGTAGACAGGATTGGGATCAGCCCCAGCATTTT